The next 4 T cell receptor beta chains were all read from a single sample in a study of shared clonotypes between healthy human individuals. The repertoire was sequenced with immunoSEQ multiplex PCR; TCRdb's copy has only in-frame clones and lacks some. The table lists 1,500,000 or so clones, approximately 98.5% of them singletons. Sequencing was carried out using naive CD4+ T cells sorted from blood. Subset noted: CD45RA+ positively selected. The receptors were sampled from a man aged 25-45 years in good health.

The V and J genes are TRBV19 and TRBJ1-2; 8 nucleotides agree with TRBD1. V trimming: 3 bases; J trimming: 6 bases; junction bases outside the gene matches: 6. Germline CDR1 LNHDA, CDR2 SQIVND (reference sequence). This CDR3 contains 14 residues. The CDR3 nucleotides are TGTGCCAGTAGTATGCGGACAGGGCTAAATGGCTACACCTTC. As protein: CASSMRTGLNGYTF. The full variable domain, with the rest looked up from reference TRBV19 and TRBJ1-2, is DGGITQSPKYLFRKEGQNVTLSCEQNLNHDAMYWYRQDPGQGLRLIYYSQIVNDFQKGDIAEGYSVSREKKESFPLTVTSAQKNPTAFYLCASSMRTGLNGYTFGSGTRLTVV.

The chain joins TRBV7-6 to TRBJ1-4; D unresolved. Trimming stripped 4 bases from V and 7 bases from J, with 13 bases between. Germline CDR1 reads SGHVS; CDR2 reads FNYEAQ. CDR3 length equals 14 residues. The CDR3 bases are TGTGCCAGCAGCTGGAAGGTCGGACGTGAAAAACTGTTTTTT. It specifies CASSWKVGREKLFF.

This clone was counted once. Here the CDR3 DNA reads TGTGCCAGCAGGGGGACTAGCGGAATCTACGAGCAGTACTTC. Its protein product is CASRGTSGIYEQYF. The chain carries TRBV28 and TRBJ2-7; TRBD2 matches 11 bases. Germline V lookup: CDR1 MDHEN, CDR2 SYDVKM. The CDR3 length is 14 residues. With V trimmed by 6 bases and J by 3 bases, 4 bases remained unmatched.

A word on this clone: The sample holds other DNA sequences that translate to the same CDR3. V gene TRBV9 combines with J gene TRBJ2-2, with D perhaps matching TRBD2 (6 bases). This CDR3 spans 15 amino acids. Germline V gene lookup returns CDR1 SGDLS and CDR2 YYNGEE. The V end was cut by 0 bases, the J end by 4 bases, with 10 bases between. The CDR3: CASSVVAGPTGELFF. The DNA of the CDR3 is TGTGCCAGCAGCGTAGTTGCGGGACCCACCGGGGAGCTGTTTTTT.